This T cell receptor (beta chain) appears in the sequencing data of a study of technical replicates of blood from a few donors. Method: immunoSEQ multiplex PCR; TCRdb's copy keeps in-frame clones and lacks some. The sample shows roughly 72,000 clones, approximately 96% of them seen only once. Sequencing used T cells isolated from PBMCs. The source is a human donor in good health.

CDR3 sequence: CAVRALSNEQFF. DNA for the CDR3: TGTGCCGTCCGAGCGTTAAGCAATGAGCAGTTCTTC. J is TRBJ2-1 and V is TRBV5-4, with D unclear. Trimming stripped 10 bases from V and 6 bases from J, with 14 bases between. The germline V gene has CDR1 SGHNT and CDR2 YYREEE (reference sequence). The CDR3 is 12 residues long. Based on the CDR3 plus reference TRBV5-4 and TRBJ2-1, the full variable domain is ETGVTQSPTHLIKTRGQQVTLRCSSQSGHNTVSWYQQALGQGPQFIFQYYREEENGRGNFPPRFSGLQFPNYSSELNVNALELDDSALYLCAVRALSNEQFFGPGTRLTVL.